This entry lists 16 T cell receptor beta chains sequenced from one sample in a study of blood T cell repertoires in COVID-19. Some clones are missing from TCRdb's copy, which holds only in-frame ones; the method was immunoSEQ multiplex PCR. The sample lists 400,000 or so clones; approximately 89% were seen once. The sample was PBMCs or T cells enriched from blood (not recorded which). These receptors came from a man aged 40-55 years in a cohort exposed to, infected with or recovered from COVID-19 (not recorded which).

The rearrangement links TRBV12-5 to TRBJ1-1; the D gene is possibly TRBD1 (5 bases). Trimming cost V 2 bases and J 4 bases, with 8 bases left between them. This CDR3 has 13 amino acids. CDR1 is LGHNT and CDR2 is FRNRAP in the germline V gene. DNA of the CDR3: TGTGCTAGTGGTTTGTGGGGGGGCACTGAAGCTTTCTTT. Protein product: CASGLWGGTEAFF.

The chain employs TRBV7-8 and TRBJ2-3, with 8 bases that match TRBD2. V lost 5 bases and J lost 6; bases outside the gene matches: 7. Germline values: CDR1 SGHVS, CDR2 FQNEAQ. This CDR3 is 14 amino acids long. CDR3 sequence: CASSRRTSRDTQYF. CDR3 bases: TGTGCCAGCAGCCGCCGGACTAGCAGGGATACGCAGTATTTT. Filled out from reference TRBV7-8 and TRBJ2-3, the complete variable domain reads GAGVSQSPRYKVAKRGQDVALRCDPISGHVSLFWYQQALGQGPEFLTYFQNEAQLDKSGLPSDRFFAERPEGSVSTLKIQRTQQEDSAVYLCASSRRTSRDTQYFGPGTRLTVL.

The V call is TRBV10-3, the J call TRBJ1-5, with a possible D match to TRBD1 (6 bases). In germline, CDR1 is ENHRY, CDR2 SYGVKD. Trimming removed 6 bases from V and 3 bases from J, with 12 bases in between. The CDR3 covers 14 residues. For the CDR3, the DNA is TGTGCCATCAGGGGCGGGGGCGACAATCAGCCCCAGCATTTT. This codes for CAIRGGGDNQPQHF.

The J gene is TRBJ2-1, the V gene TRBV30, with TRBD2 matching over 8 bases. The CDR3 has 14 amino acids. Germline-derived CDR1 and CDR2 are GTSNPN and SVGIG (reference sequence). V gave up 2 bases and J gave up 6 bases; unmatched junction bases: 6. The CDR3 nucleotides are TGTGCCTGGAGTAGCGGGAGTCCTCCCAATGAGCAGTTCTTC. Translation gives CAWSSGSPPNEQFF.

The chain uses TRBV5-1 and TRBJ2-5, with 14 nucleotides matching TRBD2. J gave up 0 bases and V 3 bases, and 10 bases lay outside the gene matches. From germline, CDR1 is SGHRS and CDR2 YFSETQ. CDR3 length equals 19 residues. The CDR3 DNA reads as TGCGCCAGCAGCTGGGGCGCCGGGACTAGCGGGAGTTACCAAGAGACCCAGTACTTC. Protein product: CASSWGAGTSGSYQETQYF.

As to this clone: Additional DNA sequences in this sample encode the identical CDR3. This chain connects TRBV7-8 to TRBJ2-1; D perhaps matches TRBD2 (6 bases). The CDR3 covers 13 residues. Looked up from germline, CDR1 is SGHVS and CDR2 is FQNEAQ. Trimming removed 1 base at V and 6 bases at J, with 7 bases between. In DNA form, the CDR3 reads TGTGCCAGCAGCTTAGAGGGAGGCAATGAGCAGTTCTTC. Translation: CASSLEGGNEQFF.

This clone was counted a few times. The J gene is TRBJ2-3, the V gene TRBV11-1, with TRBD2 matching 10 bases. Unmatched junction bases numbered 7, after V lost 6 bases and J lost 1 base. The CDR3 covers 16 residues. Germline CDR1 and CDR2: SGHAT and FQDESV (reference sequence). The CDR3 sequence is CASSKREGRGTDTQYF. DNA for the CDR3: TGTGCCAGCAGTAAGCGGGAGGGCCGGGGCACAGATACGCAGTATTTT.

V is TRBV7-2 and J is TRBJ1-2; 10 bases line up with TRBD1. V trimming: 5 bases; J trimming: 5 bases; junction bases outside the gene matches: 5. The CDR3 sequence is 14 residues long. The germline CDR1 and CDR2 sequences are SGHTA and FQGNSA. Here the CDR3 reads CASSQPGQGYGYTF. The CDR3 bases are TGTGCCAGCAGCCAACCGGGACAGGGGTATGGCTACACCTTC.

The rearrangement uses TRBV28 and TRBJ2-1; weak D call: TRBD1 (6 bases). The V gene lost 5 bases and the J gene lost 0 bases, with 14 bases spanning the gap. CDR3 length equals 16 residues. The germline gives CDR1 MDHEN, CDR2 SYDVKM. In nucleotides, the CDR3 is TGTGCCAGCAGTCCGACAGGAGCAAGCTCCTACAATGAGCAGTTCTTC. It specifies CASSPTGASSYNEQFF.

This clone occurred a few times. The genes are TRBV11-2 and TRBJ1-2; 12 bases align to TRBD1. The CDR3 length is 15 residues. Germline loops: CDR1 SGHAT, CDR2 FQNNGV. V shed 2 bases and J 8 bases; nucleotides not matched to a gene: 6. The DNA of the CDR3 is TGTGCCAGCAGCTTAAGGGACAGGGGGCGCGAGGGCTACACCTTC. It codes for CASSLRDRGREGYTF.

This rearrangement joins TRBV14 to TRBJ1-5; the D gene is possibly TRBD1 (6 bases). From germline, CDR1 is SGHDN and CDR2 FVKESK. The CDR3 extends over 18 amino acids. Trimming took 1 base from V and 0 from J, leaving 16 bases between them. CDR3 nucleotide sequence: TGTGCCAGCAGCCAAGGAGGGGGGGACCCATTTAGCAATCAGCCCCAGCATTTT. Its protein is CASSQGGGDPFSNQPQHF.

This clone was observed a single time. J is TRBJ2-2 and V is TRBV2; 14 positions agree with TRBD2. The length of the CDR3 is 15 residues. Germline V gene lookup returns CDR1 SNHLY and CDR2 FYNNEI. V shed 6 bases and J 4 bases; nucleotides not matched to a gene: 1. CDR3 loop: CASSGTSGSTGELFF. The CDR3 nucleotides read TGTGCCAGCAGCGGGACTAGCGGGAGCACCGGGGAGCTGTTTTTT.

This chain uses TRBV7-9 with TRBJ2-5, with D perhaps TRBD1 (6 bases). Trimming shortened V by 3 bases and J by 4 bases, and 15 bases separated the two germline ends. The CDR3 has 15 residues. Germline CDR1 SEHNR, CDR2 FQNEAQ (reference sequence). The CDR3 DNA reads as TGTGCCAGCAGCTTTCCTACGATCAGGGGAGAGACCCAGTACTTC. Translating it yields CASSFPTIRGETQYF.

The chain employs TRBV7-9 and TRBJ2-1; TRBD2 agrees at 12 bases. In germline, CDR1 is SEHNR, CDR2 FQNEAQ (reference sequence). The CDR3 is 16 residues long. J gave up 7 bases and V 1 base, and 5 bases lay outside the gene matches. CDR3 bases: TGTGCCAGCAGCTTAGGCCTAGCGGGAGGGGGGAATGAGCAGTTCTTC. As protein: CASSLGLAGGGNEQFF.

The chain has TRBV9 and TRBJ1-2; TRBD1 agrees at 7 bases. Germline CDR1 SGDLS, CDR2 YYNGEE. The CDR3 has 16 amino acids. V was clipped by 4 bases and J by 1 base; unmatched bases: 10. The chain's CDR3 is CASSPWYQGVNYGYTF. CDR3 coding DNA: TGTGCCAGCAGCCCATGGTACCAGGGGGTTAACTATGGCTACACCTTC.

The rearrangement joins TRBV7-9 to TRBJ1-1; 7 nucleotides align to TRBD1. Trimming cost V 1 base and J 5 bases; bases outside gene matches: 4. Germline CDR1 is SEHNR and CDR2 is FQNEAQ (reference sequence). There are 14 residues in the CDR3. The DNA of the CDR3 is TGTGCCAGCAGCTTAGAACAGGGGATGACTGAAGCTTTCTTT. Protein product: CASSLEQGMTEAFF.